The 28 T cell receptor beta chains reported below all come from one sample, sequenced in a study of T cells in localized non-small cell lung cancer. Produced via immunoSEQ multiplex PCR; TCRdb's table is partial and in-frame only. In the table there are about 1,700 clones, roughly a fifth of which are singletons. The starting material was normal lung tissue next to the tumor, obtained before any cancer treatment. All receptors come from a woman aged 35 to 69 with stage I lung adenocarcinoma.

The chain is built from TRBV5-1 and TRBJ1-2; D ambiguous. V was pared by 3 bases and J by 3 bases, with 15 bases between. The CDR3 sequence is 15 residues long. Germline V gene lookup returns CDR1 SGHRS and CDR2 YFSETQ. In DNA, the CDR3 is TGCGCCAGCAGCTCCCTCGAACGGAGGGACTATGGCTACACCTTC. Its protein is CASSSLERRDYGYTF.

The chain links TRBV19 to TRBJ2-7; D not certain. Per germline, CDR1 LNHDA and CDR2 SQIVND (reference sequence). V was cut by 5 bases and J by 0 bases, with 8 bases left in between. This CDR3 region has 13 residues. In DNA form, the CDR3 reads TGTGCCAGTAGTGGGCAGAGCTCCTACGAGCAGTACTTC. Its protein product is CASSGQSSYEQYF.

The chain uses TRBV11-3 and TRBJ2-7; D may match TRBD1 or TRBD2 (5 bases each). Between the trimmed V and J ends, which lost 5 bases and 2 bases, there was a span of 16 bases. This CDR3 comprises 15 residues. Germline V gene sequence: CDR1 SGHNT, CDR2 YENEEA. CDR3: CASSQSGTDPYEQYF. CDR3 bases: TGTGCCAGCAGCCAGTCCGGGACGGATCCCTACGAGCAGTACTTC.

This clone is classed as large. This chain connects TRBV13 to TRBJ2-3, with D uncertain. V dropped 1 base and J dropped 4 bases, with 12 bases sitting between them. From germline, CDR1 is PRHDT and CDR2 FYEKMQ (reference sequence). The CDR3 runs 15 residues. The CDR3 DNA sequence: TGTGCCAGCAGCTTAGATGGTTTCGGAGCAGATACGCAGTATTTT. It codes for CASSLDGFGADTQYF.

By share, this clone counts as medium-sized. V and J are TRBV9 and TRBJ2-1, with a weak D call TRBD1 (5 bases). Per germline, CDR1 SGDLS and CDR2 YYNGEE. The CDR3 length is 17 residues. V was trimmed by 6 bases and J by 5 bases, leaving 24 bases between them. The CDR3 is CASTSLGGTGRNNEQFF. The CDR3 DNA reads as TGTGCCAGCACTTCCCTAGGTGGCACAGGTCGGAACAATGAGCAGTTCTTC.

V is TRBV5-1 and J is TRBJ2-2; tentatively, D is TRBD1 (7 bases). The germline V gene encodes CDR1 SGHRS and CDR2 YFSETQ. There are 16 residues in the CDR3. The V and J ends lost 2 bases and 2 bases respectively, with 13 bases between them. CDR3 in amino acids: CASSFGQGGNTGELFF. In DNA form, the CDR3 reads TGCGCCAGCAGCTTTGGCCAGGGGGGAAACACCGGGGAGCTGTTTTTT.

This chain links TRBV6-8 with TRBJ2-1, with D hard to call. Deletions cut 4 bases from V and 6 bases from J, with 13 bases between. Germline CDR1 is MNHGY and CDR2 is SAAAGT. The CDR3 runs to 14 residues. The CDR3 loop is CASSWEGRSNEQFF. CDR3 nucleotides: TGTGCCAGCAGTTGGGAAGGCAGGAGCAATGAGCAGTTCTTC.

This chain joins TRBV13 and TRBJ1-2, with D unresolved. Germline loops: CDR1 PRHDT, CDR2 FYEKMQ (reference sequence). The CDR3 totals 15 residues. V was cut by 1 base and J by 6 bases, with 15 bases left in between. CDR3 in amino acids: CASSLEGGSLDGYTF. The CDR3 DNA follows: TGTGCCAGCAGCTTAGAGGGCGGCAGCCTAGATGGCTACACCTTC.

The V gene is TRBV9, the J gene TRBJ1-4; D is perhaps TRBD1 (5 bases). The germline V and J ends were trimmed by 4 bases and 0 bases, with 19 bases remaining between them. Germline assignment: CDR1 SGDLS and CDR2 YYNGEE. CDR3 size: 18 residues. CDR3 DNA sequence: TGTGCCAGCAGCTACAAGAACAGGAGGGTTCCAACTAATGAAAAACTGTTTTTT. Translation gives CASSYKNRRVPTNEKLFF.

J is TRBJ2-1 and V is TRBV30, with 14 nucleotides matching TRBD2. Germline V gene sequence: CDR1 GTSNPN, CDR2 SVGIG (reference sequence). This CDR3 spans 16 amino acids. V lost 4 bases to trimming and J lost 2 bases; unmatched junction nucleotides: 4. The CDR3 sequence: CAWTTSGGAPYNEQFF. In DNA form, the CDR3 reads TGTGCCTGGACGACTAGCGGGGGGGCCCCCTACAATGAGCAGTTCTTC.

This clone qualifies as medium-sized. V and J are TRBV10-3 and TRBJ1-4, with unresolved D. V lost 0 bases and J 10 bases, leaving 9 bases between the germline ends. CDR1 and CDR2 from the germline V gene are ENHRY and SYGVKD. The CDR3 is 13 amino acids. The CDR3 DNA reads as TGTGCCATCAGTGAGTCGTTATGGGGAAAACTGTTTTTT. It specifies CAISESLWGKLFF.

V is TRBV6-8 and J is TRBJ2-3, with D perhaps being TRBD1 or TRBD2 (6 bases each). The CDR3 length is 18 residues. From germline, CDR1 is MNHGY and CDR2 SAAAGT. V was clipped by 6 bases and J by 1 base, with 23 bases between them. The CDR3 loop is CASRARMKGGLRTDTQYF. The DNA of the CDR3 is TGTGCCAGCAGAGCTAGAATGAAGGGGGGCTTGCGCACAGATACGCAGTATTTT.

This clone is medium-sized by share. CDR3 bases: TGTGCCAGCAGCTTAGGGGGGGGACACACTGAAGCTTTCTTT. It specifies CASSLGGGHTEAFF. The V and J genes are TRBV11-3 and TRBJ1-1; D is perhaps TRBD1 (5 bases). This CDR3 has 14 amino acids. Deletions cut 1 base from V and 3 bases from J, with 9 bases between. Germline V lookup: CDR1 SGHNT, CDR2 YENEEA.

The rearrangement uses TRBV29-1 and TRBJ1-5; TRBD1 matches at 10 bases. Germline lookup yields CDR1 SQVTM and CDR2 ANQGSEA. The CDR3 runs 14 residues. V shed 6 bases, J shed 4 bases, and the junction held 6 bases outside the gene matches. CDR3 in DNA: TGCAGCGTGGCACCGGGACAGGGGAATCAGCCCCAGCATTTT. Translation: CSVAPGQGNQPQHF.

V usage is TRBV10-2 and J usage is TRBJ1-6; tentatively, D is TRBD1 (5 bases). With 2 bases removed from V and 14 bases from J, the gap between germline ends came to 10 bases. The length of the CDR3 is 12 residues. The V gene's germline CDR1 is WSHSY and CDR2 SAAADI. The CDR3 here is CASSENRGALHF. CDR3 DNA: TGCGCCAGCAGTGAGAATCGGGGGGCCCTCCACTTT.

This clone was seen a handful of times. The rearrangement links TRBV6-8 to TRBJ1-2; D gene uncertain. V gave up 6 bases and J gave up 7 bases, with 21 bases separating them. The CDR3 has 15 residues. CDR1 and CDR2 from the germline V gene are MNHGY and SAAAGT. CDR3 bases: TGTGCCAGCAGCTACCGACTAAGGTCAGAAGTTGGCTACACCTTC. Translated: CASSYRLRSEVGYTF.

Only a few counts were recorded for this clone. The CDR3 coding sequence is TGTGCCAGTAGTAACCCGGGACAGGGCCTCTATGGCTACACCTTC. It codes for CASSNPGQGLYGYTF. This chain joins TRBV19 and TRBJ1-2; 9 nucleotides align to TRBD1. CDR3 length: 15 residues. J lost 4 bases, V lost 4 bases, and 7 bases had no gene match. Germline V CDR1 and CDR2: LNHDA, SQIVND (reference sequence).

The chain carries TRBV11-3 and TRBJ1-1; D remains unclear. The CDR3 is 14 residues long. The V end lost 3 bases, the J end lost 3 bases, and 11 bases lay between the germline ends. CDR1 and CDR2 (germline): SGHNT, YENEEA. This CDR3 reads CASSFSRSDTEAFF. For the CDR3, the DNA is TGTGCCAGCAGCTTCTCCAGGTCGGACACTGAAGCTTTCTTT.

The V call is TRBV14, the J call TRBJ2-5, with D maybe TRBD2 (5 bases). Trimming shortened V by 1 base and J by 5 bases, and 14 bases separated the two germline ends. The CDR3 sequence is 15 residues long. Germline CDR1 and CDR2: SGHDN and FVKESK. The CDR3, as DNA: TGTGCCAGCAGCCAAGGAACGGGGTATTGGGAGACCCAGTACTTC. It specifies CASSQGTGYWETQYF.

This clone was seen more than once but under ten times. The CDR3, as DNA: TGTGCCAGCAGCTCATCCCCAGTTACAGGGTTGGACTACGAGCAGTACTTC. It codes for CASSSSPVTGLDYEQYF. This chain uses TRBV9 with TRBJ2-7; a possible D gene is TRBD1 (6 bases). This CDR3 comprises 17 residues. Trimming took off 4 bases at V and 3 bases at J, with 23 bases between the two ends. The V gene's germline CDR1 is SGDLS and CDR2 YYNGEE.

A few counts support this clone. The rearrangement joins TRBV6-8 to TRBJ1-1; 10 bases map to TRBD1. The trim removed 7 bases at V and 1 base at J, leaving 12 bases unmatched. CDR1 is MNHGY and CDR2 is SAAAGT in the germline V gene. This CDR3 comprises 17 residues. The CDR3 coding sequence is TGTGCCAGCATCTGGGTCCGGGACAGGGGACCGAACACTGAAGCTTTCTTT. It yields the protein CASIWVRDRGPNTEAFF.

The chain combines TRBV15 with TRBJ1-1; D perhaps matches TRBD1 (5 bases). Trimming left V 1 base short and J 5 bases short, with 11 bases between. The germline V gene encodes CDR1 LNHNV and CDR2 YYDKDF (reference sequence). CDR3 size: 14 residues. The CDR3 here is CATSRGQGGTEAFF. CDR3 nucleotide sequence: TGTGCCACCAGCAGAGGGCAGGGAGGGACTGAAGCTTTCTTT.

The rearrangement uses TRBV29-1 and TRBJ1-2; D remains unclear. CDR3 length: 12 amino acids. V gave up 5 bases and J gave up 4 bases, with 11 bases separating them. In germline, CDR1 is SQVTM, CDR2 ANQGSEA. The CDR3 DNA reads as TGCAGCGTTCCGGGATCTTTCTATGGCTACACCTTC. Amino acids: CSVPGSFYGYTF.

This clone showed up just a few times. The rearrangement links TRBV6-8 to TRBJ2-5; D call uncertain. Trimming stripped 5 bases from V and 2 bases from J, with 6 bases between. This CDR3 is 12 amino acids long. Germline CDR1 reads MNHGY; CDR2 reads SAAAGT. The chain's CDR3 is CASSPIQETQYF. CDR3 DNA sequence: TGTGCCAGCAGTCCCATTCAAGAGACCCAGTACTTC.

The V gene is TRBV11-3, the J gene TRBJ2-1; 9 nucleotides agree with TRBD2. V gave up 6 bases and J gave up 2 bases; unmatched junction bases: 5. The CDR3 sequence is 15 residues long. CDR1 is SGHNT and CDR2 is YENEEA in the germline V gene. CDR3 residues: CASRESGGTYNEQFF. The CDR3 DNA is TGTGCCAGCAGGGAGAGCGGGGGGACCTACAATGAGCAGTTCTTC. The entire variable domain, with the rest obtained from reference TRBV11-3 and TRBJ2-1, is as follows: EAGVVQSPRYKIIEKKQPVAFWCNPISGHNTLYWYLQNLGQGPELLIRYENEEAVDDSQLPKDRFSAERLKGVDSTLKIQPAELGDSAVYLCASRESGGTYNEQFFGPGTRLTVL.

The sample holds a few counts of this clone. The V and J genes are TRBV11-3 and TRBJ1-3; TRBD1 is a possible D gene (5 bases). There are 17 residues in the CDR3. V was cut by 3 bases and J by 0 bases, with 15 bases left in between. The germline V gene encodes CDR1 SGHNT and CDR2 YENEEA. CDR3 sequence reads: CASSLDLGGGSGNTIYF. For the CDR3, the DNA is TGTGCCAGCAGCTTGGACCTTGGTGGGGGCTCTGGAAACACCATATATTTT.

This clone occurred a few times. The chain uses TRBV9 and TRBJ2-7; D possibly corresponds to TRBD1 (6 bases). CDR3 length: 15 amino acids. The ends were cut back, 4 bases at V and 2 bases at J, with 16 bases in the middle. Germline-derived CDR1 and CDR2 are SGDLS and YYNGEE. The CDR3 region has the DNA TGTGCCAGCAGCCCGTTTGAGACAGGAACCTACGAGCAGTACTTC. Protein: CASSPFETGTYEQYF.

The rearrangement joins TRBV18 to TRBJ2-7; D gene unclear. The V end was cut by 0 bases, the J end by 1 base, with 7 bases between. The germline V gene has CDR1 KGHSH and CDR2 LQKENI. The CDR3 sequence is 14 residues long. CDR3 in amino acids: CASSPPGGSYEQYF. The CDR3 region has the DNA TGTGCCAGCTCACCACCGGGCGGATCCTACGAGCAGTACTTC.